The 24 T cell receptor beta chains in this list originate from one sample, sequenced in a study of T cell changes during pregnancy in multiple sclerosis. Some clones are missing from TCRdb's copy, which holds only in-frame ones; the method was immunoSEQ multiplex PCR. The profile covers 28,000 or so clones, with 89% appearing a single time and about 0.78% taken by the ten largest. The input for sequencing was CD4+ T cells from peripheral blood mononuclear cells, taken in the second trimester of pregnancy. Receptor source: a female donor with multiple sclerosis, enrolled in a pregnancy study.

The chain joins TRBV7-9 to TRBJ2-1, with 10 positions matching TRBD2. In germline, CDR1 is SEHNR, CDR2 FQNEAQ (reference sequence). With V trimmed by 5 bases and J by 8 bases, 12 bases remained unmatched. The CDR3 sequence is 16 residues long. The CDR3 nucleotides read TGTGCCAGCAGCCCCGCCCGACTAGCGGGTCGAGATGAGCAGTTCTTC. Encoded protein: CASSPARLAGRDEQFF.

The V and J genes are TRBV5-1 and TRBJ1-3; D gene unclear. Trimming left V 4 bases short and J 0 bases short, with 11 bases between. CDR1 and CDR2 (germline): SGHRS, YFSETQ. The CDR3 totals 15 residues. The CDR3 protein is CASSQQSSSGNTIYF. The CDR3 DNA is TGCGCCAGCAGCCAACAGTCAAGCTCTGGAAACACCATATATTTT. The full variable domain, in which reference TRBV5-1 and TRBJ1-3 provide the parts outside the CDR3, is KAGVTQTPRYLIKTRGQQVTLSCSPISGHRSVSWYQQTPGQGLQFLFEYFSETQRNKGNFPGRFSGRQFSNSRSEMNVSTLELGDSALYLCASSQQSSSGNTIYFGEGSWLTVV.

V gene TRBV5-4 combines with J gene TRBJ2-2; 9 bases are shared with TRBD2. J was trimmed by 2 bases and V by 4 bases; bases with no gene match: 9. The CDR3 is 17 amino acids. CDR1 SGHNT and CDR2 YYREEE come from the germline V gene (reference sequence). CDR3 coding DNA: TGTGCCAGCAGCCTCCCGGGGACTAGCACCAACACCGGGGAGCTGTTTTTT. This gives the protein CASSLPGTSTNTGELFF.

This clone occurred once. The chain is built from TRBV7-3 and TRBJ2-1; the match to TRBD1 covers 11 bases. Germline V gene data show CDR1 as SGHTA and CDR2 as FQGTGA. V shed 0 bases and J 6 bases; nucleotides not matched to a gene: 7. CDR3 length: 17 residues. The CDR3 bases are TGTGCCAGCAGCTTAACGCCCCGGGACAGGGGGGCCAATGAGCAGTTCTTC. This gives the protein CASSLTPRDRGANEQFF.

The V gene is TRBV4-1, the J gene TRBJ1-1; D call uncertain. V was shortened by 0 bases and J by 1 base, with 15 bases between the two germline ends. There are 17 residues in the CDR3. Germline V gene data show CDR1 as MGHRA and CDR2 as YSYEKL. CDR3 loop: CASSQESLRSRNTEAFF. For the CDR3, the DNA is TGCGCCAGCAGCCAAGAGAGCCTTCGCTCGAGGAACACTGAAGCTTTCTTT.

This sequence joins TRBV27 and TRBJ2-1, with 7 bases matching TRBD2. The CDR3 runs 15 residues. Unmatched junction bases numbered 9, after V lost 6 bases and J lost 4 bases. CDR1 and CDR2 (germline): MNHEY, SMNVEV (reference sequence). CDR3 nucleotide sequence: TGTGCCAGCAGCTCCCCTTGGGAGGGGTACAATGAGCAGTTCTTC. Protein: CASSSPWEGYNEQFF.

The chain combines TRBV5-1 with TRBJ1-4, with D hard to call. This CDR3 has 13 residues. Germline assignment: CDR1 SGHRS and CDR2 YFSETQ. With 0 bases removed from V and 5 bases from J, the gap between germline ends came to 5 bases. As DNA, the CDR3 is TGCGCCAGCAGCTTGGATCCGAATGAAAAACTGTTTTTT. Amino acid sequence: CASSLDPNEKLFF.

The genes are TRBV18 and TRBJ1-4; D is ambiguous. There are 17 residues in the CDR3. Germline loops: CDR1 KGHSH, CDR2 LQKENI. Trimming removed 4 bases at V and 0 bases at J, with 15 bases between. CDR3 nucleotides: TGTGCCAGCTCACTTCAGTCCTTCCAGGCAACTAATGAAAAACTGTTTTTT. Translated: CASSLQSFQATNEKLFF.

The J gene is TRBJ1-4, the V gene TRBV18; D remains unclear. Germline V lookup: CDR1 KGHSH, CDR2 LQKENI. V was clipped by 1 base and J by 4 bases, with 13 bases between them. The length of the CDR3 is 16 residues. The CDR3 spells CASSPLTPEVNEKLFF. The CDR3 nucleotides read TGTGCCAGCTCACCACTGACACCGGAGGTTAATGAAAAACTGTTTTTT.

This sequence joins TRBV28 and TRBJ2-2; possible D gene TRBD2, 7 bases. In germline, CDR1 is MDHEN, CDR2 SYDVKM. This CDR3 region has 15 residues. Trimming shortened V by 8 bases and J by 3 bases, and 16 bases separated the two germline ends. The CDR3 nucleotides read TGTGCCAGCCAAGGGGGGGGGATGGACACCGGGGAGCTGTTTTTT. Translating gives CASQGGGMDTGELFF.

This sequence joins TRBV27 and TRBJ2-2; a possible D gene is TRBD1 (5 bases). The V gene's germline CDR1 is MNHEY and CDR2 SMNVEV (reference sequence). V lost 6 bases and J lost 2, with 16 bases in between. The CDR3 spans 16 residues. CDR3 in amino acids: CASRSLGQGNTGELFF. Here the CDR3 DNA reads TGTGCCAGCAGGTCGTTAGGGCAGGGTAACACCGGGGAGCTGTTTTTT.

This chain uses TRBV6-5 with TRBJ2-3, with D perhaps TRBD2 (5 bases). There are 15 residues in the CDR3. CDR1 is MNHEY and CDR2 is SVGAGI in the germline V gene. V lost 2 bases, J lost 0 bases, and 9 bases lay in between. In DNA form, the CDR3 reads TGTGCCAGCAGTTACGCGTGGAGGAGCACAGATACGCAGTATTTT. Its protein product is CASSYAWRSTDTQYF.

Remarks on this clone: A junction boundary mismatches the germline segment, possibly from a read error. The chain has TRBV9 and TRBJ2-3; D uncertain. The CDR3 spans 12 residues. Germline lookup yields CDR1 SGDLS and CDR2 YYNGEE. CDR3 nucleotide sequence: TGTGCCAGCAGCGCAAGCACGGATACGCAGTATTTT. Translated, it gives CASSASTDTQYF. Together with reference TRBV9 and TRBJ2-3, the CDR3 gives the full variable domain: DSGVTQTPKHLITATGQRVTLRCSPRSGDLSVYWYQQSLDQGLQFLIQYYNGEERAKGNILERFSAQQFPDLHSELNLSSLELGDSALYFCASSASTDTQYFGPGTRLTVL.

This rearrangement joins TRBV5-1 to TRBJ2-3; possible D gene TRBD2, 6 bases. V was shortened by 4 bases and J by 2 bases, with 11 bases between the two germline ends. Germline V gene data show CDR1 as SGHRS and CDR2 as YFSETQ. This CDR3 is 14 amino acids long. The CDR3 coding sequence is TGCGCCAGCAGCCCGGGGGAAATCACAGATACGCAGTATTTT. Amino acid sequence: CASSPGEITDTQYF.

J is TRBJ1-4 and V is TRBV5-1, with 7 nucleotides matching TRBD1. The ends lost 3 bases at V and 5 bases at J; junction bases unmatched: 10. Looked up from germline, CDR1 is SGHRS and CDR2 is YFSETQ. This CDR3 spans 16 amino acids. The CDR3 DNA reads as TGCGCCAGCAGCTGGGGTGGAGCAGGGGGGAATGAAAAACTGTTTTTT. Translating it yields CASSWGGAGGNEKLFF.

The chain recombines TRBV7-3 with TRBJ2-2; 8 bases map to TRBD1. J lost 6 bases, V lost 5 bases, and 14 bases had no gene match. CDR1 and CDR2 (germline): SGHTA, FQGTGA. The CDR3 covers 17 residues. Here the CDR3 DNA reads TGTGCCAGCAGCCGCACCTCTACAGGGGGTGCCTCCGGGGAGCTGTTTTTT. Its translation is CASSRTSTGGASGELFF.

The V and J genes are TRBV7-2 and TRBJ1-5; D is unresolved. This CDR3 contains 16 residues. Germline CDR1 SGHTA, CDR2 FQGNSA. Trimming stripped 1 base from V and 1 base from J, with 11 bases between. The CDR3 DNA sequence: TGTGCCAGCAGCTTAGAGATAGTACCAAGCAATCAGCCCCAGCATTTT. It encodes CASSLEIVPSNQPQHF. The variable domain in full, completed from reference TRBV7-2 and TRBJ1-5, reads GAGVSQSPSNKVTEKGKDVELRCDPISGHTALYWYRQSLGQGLEFLIYFQGNSAPDKSGLPSDRFSAERTGGSVSTLTIQRTQQEDSAVYLCASSLEIVPSNQPQHFGDGTRLSIL.

The J gene is TRBJ2-7, the V gene TRBV7-3, with TRBD1 identical over 10 bases. This CDR3 has 15 amino acids. CDR1 and CDR2 (germline): SGHTA, FQGTGA. The V and J ends lost 1 base and 3 bases, in that order; junction bases with no gene match: 3. CDR3 bases: TGTGCCAGCAGCTTAAGCGGACAGGGGGGCTACGAGCAGTACTTC. The encoded protein is CASSLSGQGGYEQYF.

The J gene is TRBJ1-4, the V gene TRBV2, with D possibly TRBD1 on 6 matching bases. Trimming cost V 4 bases and J 3 bases, with 12 bases left between them. CDR1 is SNHLY, CDR2 FYNNEI, per germline. The CDR3 has 15 residues. CDR3 nucleotides: TGTGCCAGCAGTGGGACAGCCGTAGCTAATGAAAAACTGTTTTTT. Protein product: CASSGTAVANEKLFF.

This chain uses TRBV6-6 with TRBJ2-7; D is possibly TRBD2 (5 bases). The CDR3 spans 15 residues. The V gene lost 6 bases and the J gene lost 3 bases, with 18 bases spanning the gap. The V gene's germline CDR1 is MNHNY and CDR2 SVGAGI (reference sequence). The CDR3 region has the DNA TGTGCCAGCAGACGCGACGGTCTAGCAAACTACGAGCAGTACTTC. Its translation: CASRRDGLANYEQYF.

This clone was detected once. The genes are TRBV11-2 and TRBJ1-3, with TRBD1 as a possible D gene (5 bases). Trimming took off 5 bases at V and 2 bases at J, with 16 bases between the two ends. Germline lookup yields CDR1 SGHAT and CDR2 FQNNGV. The CDR3 totals 16 residues. CDR3 region: CASSPPPAGAGNTIYF. CDR3 DNA sequence: TGTGCCAGCAGCCCCCCCCCTGCGGGGGCTGGAAACACCATATATTTT.

The rearrangement joins TRBV18 to TRBJ1-1; D not certain. CDR3 size: 13 residues. Germline V lookup: CDR1 KGHSH, CDR2 LQKENI. Trimming removed 3 bases at V and 3 bases at J, with 8 bases between. CDR3 amino acids: CASSPRSYTEAFF. The CDR3 DNA sequence: TGTGCCAGCTCACCGCGGTCGTACACTGAAGCTTTCTTT. The full variable domain, its missing parts supplied by reference TRBV18 and TRBJ1-1, is NAGVMQNPRHLVRRRGQEARLRCSPMKGHSHVYWYRQLPEEGLKFMVYLQKENIIDESGMPKERFSAEFPKEGPSILRIQQVVRGDSAAYFCASSPRSYTEAFFGQGTRLTVV.

This clone was seen only once. This chain connects TRBV5-6 to TRBJ1-6, with D uncertain. In germline, CDR1 is SGHDT, CDR2 YYEEEE. V was cut by 4 bases and J by 9 bases, with 20 bases left in between. This CDR3 comprises 16 residues. CDR3 sequence reads: CASSPEGSLGASPLHF. The DNA for the CDR3 is TGTGCCAGCAGCCCTGAGGGAAGCCTGGGAGCTTCACCCCTCCACTTT.

This chain joins TRBV29-1 and TRBJ1-1; no reliable D call. Germline V CDR1 and CDR2: SQVTM, ANQGSEA. V was trimmed by 6 bases and J by 0 bases, leaving 8 bases between them. The CDR3 sequence is 12 residues long. CDR3 protein: CSVLDLNTEAFF. Here the CDR3 DNA reads TGCAGCGTACTCGACTTGAACACTGAAGCTTTCTTT. The entire variable domain, with the rest obtained from reference TRBV29-1 and TRBJ1-1, is as follows: SAVISQKPSRDICQRGTSLTIQCQVDSQVTMMFWYRQQPGQSLTLIATANQGSEATYESGFVIDKFPISRPNLTFSTLTVSNMSPEDSSIYLCSVLDLNTEAFFGQGTRLTVV.